The subject of this entry is one T cell receptor beta chain. This clone was observed a few times. Which antigen it targets is not known. Base qualities are not provided; no much larger clone lies one nucleotide away. This specimen belongs to a study of OX40 agonist ivuxolimab in advanced cancers. Concerning the study at large: Ivuxolimab was an agonistic, fully human IgG2 monoclonal antibody directed against OX40 (CD134), a costimulatory receptor. Intravenous ivuxolimab was administered to patients every 2 weeks at six dose levels: 0.01, 0.1, 0.3, 1.5, 3 and 10 mg/kg. Among the roughly 50 dose-escalation patients, roughly 20 had hepatocellular carcinoma, around 15 melanoma, 9 renal cell carcinoma and 9 head and neck cancer. In the dose-escalation cohort, 65% to 90% of patients were male, and the mean age was approximately 60 years, with a range of about 20 to 79. Prior anti-PD-1, anti-PD-L1 or anti-CTLA-4 therapy was permitted, and roughly two fifths of dose-escalation patients had received checkpoint inhibitors. Three dose-escalation patients achieved partial responses, one with hepatocellular carcinoma and two with cutaneous melanoma. Peripheral TCRbeta sequencing was intended to test whether TCR sequence diversity was altered and clonal T-cell expansion was caused by ivuxolimab. The paper covers the monotherapy dose-escalation part of the phase I ivuxolimab trial, which included N of about 51 patients. Study-wide findings and limitations: Low levels of normalized T-cell clonal expansion were also seen in some patients who did not respond. On average, CD8+ T cells showed more expanded clones than CD4+ T cells after ivuxolimab. Partial responders in the 0.1-3.0 mg/kg groups had among the lowest normalized peripheral clonal expansion, especially among CD8+ T cells. At doses of 0.1 to 3.0 mg/kg, clonal expansion of both CD4+ and CD8+ blood T cells was observed from baseline to week 6. Which antigens the clonally expanded peripheral T cells were specific for was not determined.

For CDR1 and CDR2, the germline V gene lists LGHNA and YNFKEQ. The CDR3 contains 15 residues, cysteine and phenylalanine counted. Only CDR3 DNA is held: 45 bases, read in frame from base 1. V drops 4 bases and J drops 0 bases, leaving 13 bases in between. Patients with a history of autoimmune disease or receiving systemic immunosuppression were excluded from the trial. In every dose cohort, peripheral blood was drawn for TCR sequencing at baseline, cycle 4 day 1, and cycle 7 day 1. The samples were drawn from a first-in-human, open-label, multicenter phase I dose-escalation trial of ivuxolimab. Adults with locally advanced or metastatic head and neck squamous cell, hepatocellular, melanoma or renal cell carcinoma were enrolled in the trial. Before TCR sequencing, CD4+ T cells and CD8+ T cells were sorted from peripheral blood as separate populations. For sequencing of the TCRbeta CDR3 region, genomic DNA was extracted from the sorted cells. TCRbeta CDR3 regions were sequenced using the immunoSEQ Assay. Here the immuneACCESS table is served through TCRdb, limited to in-frame sequences with V and J called. Missing clones are a known gap in these copies; in checked studies unresolved V genes cover under half, and the rest lacks a known reason. For this sample the table gives over 65,000 clones, of which around 83% were detected only once. Roughly 2.3% of the sample is in the top ten clones.

The material sequenced was CD4+ or CD8+ T cells sorted from blood, taken in a trial of the OX40 agonist ivuxolimab. This chain is built from TRBV4-2 and TRBJ2-7; D gene: possibly TRBD1, on 6 matching bases. The TCR comes from an adult with an advanced solid tumor such as melanoma, head and neck, liver or kidney cancer. In nucleotide form, the sequence is TGTGCCAGCAGCCTCAACAGGGAATCCTCCTACGAGCAGTACTTC. Its amino acids are CASSLNRESSYEQYF.